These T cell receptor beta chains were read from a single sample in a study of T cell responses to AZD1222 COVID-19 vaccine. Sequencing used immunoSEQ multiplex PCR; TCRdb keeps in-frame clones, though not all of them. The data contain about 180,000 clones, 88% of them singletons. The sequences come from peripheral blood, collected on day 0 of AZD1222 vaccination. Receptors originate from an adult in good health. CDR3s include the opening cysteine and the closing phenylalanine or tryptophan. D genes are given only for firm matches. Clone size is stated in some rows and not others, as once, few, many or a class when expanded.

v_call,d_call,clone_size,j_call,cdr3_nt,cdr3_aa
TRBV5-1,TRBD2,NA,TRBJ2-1,TGCGCCAGCAGCTTGTCCGGGACTAGCTCCTACAATGAGCAGTTCTTC,CASSLSGTSSYNEQFF
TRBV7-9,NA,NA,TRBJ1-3,TGTGCCAGCAGAGGAGGGGGACCTGGAAACACCATATATTTT,CASRGGGPGNTIYF
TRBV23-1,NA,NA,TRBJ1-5,TGCGCCAGCATTACCGGACAGCATAGCAATCAGCCCCAGCATTTT,CASITGQHSNQPQHF
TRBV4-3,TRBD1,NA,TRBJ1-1,TGCGCCAGCAGCCAAGCGGACAGGGCGGACACTGAAGCTTTCTTT,CASSQADRADTEAFF
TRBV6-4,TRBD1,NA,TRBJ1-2,TGTGCCAGCAGACCCGCGGGACAGGCCGACCCTAGGCACGGCTACACCTTC,CASRPAGQADPRHGYTF
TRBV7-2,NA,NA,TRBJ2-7,TGTGCCAGCAGCACCGGCCCTAGCTCCTACGAGCAGTACTTC,CASSTGPSSYEQYF
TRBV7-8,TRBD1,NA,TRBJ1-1,TGTGCCAGCAGCTCTCGGACAGGGAACACTGAAGCTTTCTTT,CASSSRTGNTEAFF
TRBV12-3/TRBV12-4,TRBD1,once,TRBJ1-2,TGTGCCAGCAGTGAACAGGGGGAGGGCTACACCTTC,CASSEQGEGYTF
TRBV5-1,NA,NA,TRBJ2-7,TGCGCCAGCAGCTTTGACGGGGTAGCCTACGAGCAGTACTTC,CASSFDGVAYEQYF
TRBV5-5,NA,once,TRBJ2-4,TGTGCCAGCAGCTCGGGGGTAGCCAAAAACATTCAGTACTTC,CASSSGVAKNIQYF
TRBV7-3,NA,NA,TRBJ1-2,TGTGCCAGCAGCTTAACGGTGGGCTATGGCTACACCTTC,CASSLTVGYGYTF
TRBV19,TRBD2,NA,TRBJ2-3,TGTGCCAGTAGTACCCCACGTGGGGGGGACACAGATACGCAGTATTTT,CASSTPRGGDTDTQYF
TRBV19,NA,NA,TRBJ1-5,TGTGCCAGTAGTACCCAGACATCCCACCAGCCCCAGCATTTT,CASSTQTSHQPQHF
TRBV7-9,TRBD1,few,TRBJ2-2,TGTGCCAGTCGACAGGGGGCGAACACCGGGGAGCTGTTTTTT,CASRQGANTGELFF
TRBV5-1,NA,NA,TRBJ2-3,TGCGCCAGCAGCTTATCTTGGACTGTCACAGATACGCAGTATTTT,CASSLSWTVTDTQYF
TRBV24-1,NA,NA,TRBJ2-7,TGTGCCACCAGTGGGGAGACCCCGAATCACGAGCAGTACTTC,CATSGETPNHEQYF
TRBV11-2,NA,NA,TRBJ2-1,TGTGCCAGCAGCTTAGACTCAGCGGGCTACAATGAGCAGTTCTTC,CASSLDSAGYNEQFF
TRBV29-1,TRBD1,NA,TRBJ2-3,TGCAGCGTTGCACAGGGGGCTGTCACAGATACGCAGTATTTT,CSVAQGAVTDTQYF
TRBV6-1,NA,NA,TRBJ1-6,TGTGCCAGCAGTGAAGCACATACCCCCAATTCACCCCTCCACTTT,CASSEAHTPNSPLHF
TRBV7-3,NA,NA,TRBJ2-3,TGTGCCAGCAGCTTAGACGGCGGGGGCACAGATACGCAGTATTTT,CASSLDGGGTDTQYF
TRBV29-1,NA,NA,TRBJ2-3,TGCAGCGTTGAAAACCCAGATACGCAGTATTTT,CSVENPDTQYF
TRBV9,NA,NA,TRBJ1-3,TGTGCCAGCAGCCCCCATCGGGGGGCTGGAAACACCATATATTTT,CASSPHRGAGNTIYF
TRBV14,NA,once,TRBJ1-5,TGTGCCAGCAGCCTCCCCGGGCGGGATCAGCCCCAGCATTTT,CASSLPGRDQPQHF
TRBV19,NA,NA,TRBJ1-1,TGTGCCAGTAGTATAGATCTAATAGTTAGAGAAGCTTTCTTT,CASSIDLIVREAFF
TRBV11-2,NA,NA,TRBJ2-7,TGTGCCAGCACCCAACGGGACGTTAGCTCCTACGAGCAGTACTTC,CASTQRDVSSYEQYF
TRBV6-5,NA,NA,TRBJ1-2,TGTGCCAGCAGTTATCAGGGCCATGGCTACACCTTC,CASSYQGHGYTF
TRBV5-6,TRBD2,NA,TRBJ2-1,TGTGCCAGCAGCGTGGCCGGGGAGCGGGGCAGCTCCTACAATGAGCAGTTCTTC,CASSVAGERGSSYNEQFF
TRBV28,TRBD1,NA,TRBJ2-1,TGTGCCAGCAGTACTCCGGGACAGGGCAATGAGCAGTTCTTC,CASSTPGQGNEQFF
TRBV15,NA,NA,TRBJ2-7,TGTGCCACCAGCAGAGATGGAGGGCCGGCCCGAGGGCAGTACTTC,CATSRDGGPARGQYF
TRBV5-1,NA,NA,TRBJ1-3,TGCGCCAGCAGCCCCGACCCAAACTCTGGAAACACCATATATTTT,CASSPDPNSGNTIYF
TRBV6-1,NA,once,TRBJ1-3,TGTGCCAGCAGTGAAGCGTTTGACAGCTCTGGAAACACCATATATTTT,CASSEAFDSSGNTIYF
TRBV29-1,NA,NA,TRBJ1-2,TGCAGCGTTGCGGGCTTCGAAGGCTACACCTTC,CSVAGFEGYTF
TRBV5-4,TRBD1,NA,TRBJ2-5,TGTGCCAGCAGCTTACAGGGGGTGGTCGAGACCCAGTACTTC,CASSLQGVVETQYF
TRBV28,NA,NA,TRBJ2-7,TGTGCCAGTCTCGGGAACTCCTACGAGCAGTACTTC,CASLGNSYEQYF
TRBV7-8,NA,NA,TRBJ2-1,TGTGCCAGCAGCGGGGGACGGTTTAGCAATGAGCAGTTCTTC,CASSGGRFSNEQFF
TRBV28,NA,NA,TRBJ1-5,TGTGCCAGCAGTTCCCCGACCATATATAGCAATCAGCCCCAGCATTTT,CASSSPTIYSNQPQHF
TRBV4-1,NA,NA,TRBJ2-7,TGCGCCAGCAGCCCGGGCGGGACTCGCTCCTACGAGCAGTACTTC,CASSPGGTRSYEQYF
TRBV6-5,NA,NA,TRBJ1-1,TGTGCCAGCAGTACGGTCACCCTTAACACTGAAGCTTTCTTT,CASSTVTLNTEAFF
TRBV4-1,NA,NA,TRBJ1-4,TGCGCCAGCAGCCAAGTGGGATGGGAGGAAGAAAAACTGTTTTTT,CASSQVGWEEEKLFF
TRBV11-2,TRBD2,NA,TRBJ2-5,TGTGCCAGCAGCTTAACGGGGGGTGAGAGAGAGACCCAGTACTTC,CASSLTGGERETQYF
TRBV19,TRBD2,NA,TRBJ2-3,TGTGCCAGCAGACGGGGGGGCAGCACAGATACGCAGTATTTT,CASRRGGSTDTQYF
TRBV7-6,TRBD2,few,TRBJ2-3,TGTGCCAGCAGCTTAAGGCCTAGCGGGGGGTCAGATACGCAGTATTTT,CASSLRPSGGSDTQYF
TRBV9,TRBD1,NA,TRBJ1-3,TGTGCCAGCGGGCAGGGGGCTAGGGGAGGAAACACCATATATTTT,CASGQGARGGNTIYF